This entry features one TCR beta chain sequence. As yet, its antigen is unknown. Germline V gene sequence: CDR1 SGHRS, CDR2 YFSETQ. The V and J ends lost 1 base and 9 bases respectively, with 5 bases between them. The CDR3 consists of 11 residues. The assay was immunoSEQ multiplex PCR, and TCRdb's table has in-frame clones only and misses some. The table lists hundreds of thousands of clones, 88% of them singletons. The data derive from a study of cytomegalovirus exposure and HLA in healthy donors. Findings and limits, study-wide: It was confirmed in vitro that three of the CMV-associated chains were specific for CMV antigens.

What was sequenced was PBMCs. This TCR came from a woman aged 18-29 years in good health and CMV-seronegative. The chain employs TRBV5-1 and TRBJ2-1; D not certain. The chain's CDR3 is CASSLLSEQFF. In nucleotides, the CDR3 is TGCGCCAGCAGCTTGCTAAGTGAGCAGTTCTTC.